A selection of T cell receptor beta chains follows, all from one sample in a study of Ad26.COV2.S vaccination and SARS-CoV-2 variants. Sequencing was performed with immunoSEQ multiplex PCR; in TCRdb, only in-frame clones are kept and a portion is missing. The table lists 400,000 or so clones, around nine tenths of them singletons. Here the sequenced sample was peripheral blood, taken in a trial of Ad26.COV2.S vaccine versus placebo. Every receptor here comes from a person aged 18-60 years who received the Ad26.COV2.S COVID-19 vaccine or a placebo. Each CDR3 is given with its conserved first and last residue. The order of the fields is J gene, D gene, V gene, clone size, CDR3 protein, CDR3 DNA. A D gene is named only where the DNA matches it firmly. Part of the rows lack a size; the others show once, few, many or a class for expanded clones.

J: TRBJ2-7; D: .; V: TRBV5-1; size: .; CDR3: CASSLGDTLPYEQYF; DNA: TGCGCCAGCAGCTTGGGGGACACCCTACCCTACGAGCAGTACTTC
J: TRBJ2-1; D: .; V: TRBV6-6; size: .; CDR3: CASSILGAVNEQFF; DNA: TGTGCCAGCAGTATTCTGGGGGCGGTCAATGAGCAGTTCTTC
J: TRBJ1-1; D: .; V: TRBV4-1; size: .; CDR3: CASSQPKRNTEAFF; DNA: TGCGCCAGCAGCCAACCTAAAAGGAACACTGAAGCTTTCTTT
J: TRBJ1-2; D: TRBD1; V: TRBV5-1; size: .; CDR3: CASSFTGGEGYTF; DNA: TGCGCCAGCAGCTTTACAGGGGGGGAAGGCTACACCTTC
J: TRBJ2-1; D: .; V: TRBV19; size: .; CDR3: CASSTGPNNEQFF; DNA: TGTGCCAGTAGTACCGGGCCGAACAATGAGCAGTTCTTC
J: TRBJ1-2; D: .; V: TRBV7-9; size: .; CDR3: CASSPDKSYGYTF; DNA: TGTGCCAGCAGCCCGGACAAGAGCTATGGCTACACCTTC
J: TRBJ2-2; D: .; V: TRBV2; size: once; CDR3: CASNSRGTNTGELFF; DNA: TGTGCCAGCAACAGCCGGGGGACGAACACCGGGGAGCTGTTTTTT
J: TRBJ2-1; D: TRBD2; V: TRBV29-1; size: .; CDR3: CSVEWVAGVLDEQFF; DNA: TGCAGCGTTGAATGGGTAGCGGGGGTTTTGGATGAGCAGTTCTTC
J: TRBJ2-5; D: .; V: TRBV12-3/TRBV12-4; size: .; CDR3: CASRWGEFGTQYF; DNA: TGTGCCAGCAGATGGGGGGAATTTGGGACCCAGTACTTC
J: TRBJ1-6; D: TRBD1; V: TRBV16; size: once; CDR3: CASSQTGQINSPLHF; DNA: TGTGCCAGCAGCCAGACGGGACAGATAAATTCACCCCTCCACTTT
J: TRBJ2-5; D: .; V: TRBV29-1; size: once; CDR3: CSVGGRGGETQYF; DNA: TGCAGCGTCGGGGGAAGGGGAGGAGAGACCCAGTACTTC
J: TRBJ1-4; D: .; V: TRBV30; size: .; CDR3: CAWTDGVNEKLFF; DNA: TGTGCCTGGACAGACGGGGTTAATGAAAAACTGTTTTTT
J: TRBJ2-2; D: TRBD1; V: TRBV24-1; size: .; CDR3: CATSGPGQGTGELFF; DNA: TGTGCCACCAGTGGTCCGGGACAGGGTACCGGGGAGCTGTTTTTT
J: TRBJ2-5; D: TRBD1; V: TRBV24-1; size: .; CDR3: CATSDWDSPAETQYF; DNA: TGTGCCACCAGTGATTGGGACAGCCCTGCGGAGACCCAGTACTTC
J: TRBJ1-1; D: .; V: TRBV18; size: .; CDR3: CASSPTVNTEAFF; DNA: TGTGCCAGCTCCCCGACAGTGAACACTGAAGCTTTCTTT
J: TRBJ2-5; D: TRBD2; V: TRBV25-1; size: .; CDR3: CASSSYGGLQETQYF; DNA: TGTGCCAGCAGTTCCTATGGGGGACTACAGGAGACCCAGTACTTC
J: TRBJ2-7; D: .; V: TRBV27; size: .; CDR3: CASSLYPPSSYEQYF; DNA: TGTGCCAGCAGTTTATACCCCCCCAGCTCCTACGAGCAGTACTTC
J: TRBJ2-7; D: TRBD2; V: TRBV4-2; size: .; CDR3: CASSRTSGPYEQYF; DNA: TGTGCCAGCAGCCGGACTAGCGGGCCCTACGAGCAGTACTTC
J: TRBJ1-4; D: .; V: TRBV30; size: .; CDR3: CAWSVLGKLFF; DNA: TGTGCCTGGAGTGTACTCGGAAAACTGTTTTTT
J: TRBJ1-4; D: .; V: TRBV15; size: .; CDR3: CATSRGRAEKLFF; DNA: TGTGCCACCAGCAGAGGCAGGGCCGAAAAACTGTTTTTT
J: TRBJ2-1; D: .; V: TRBV7-9; size: .; CDR3: CASSPGTLTDNEQFF; DNA: TGTGCCAGCAGCCCCGGGACTCTGACAGACAATGAGCAGTTCTTC
J: TRBJ1-2; D: .; V: TRBV6-5; size: once; CDR3: CATRTEPYGYTF; DNA: TGTGCCACCCGGACAGAACCTTATGGCTACACCTTC
J: TRBJ2-7; D: .; V: TRBV1; size: few; CDR3: CTSSQGSSGNHEQYF; DNA: TGCACCAGCAGCCAAGGATCTAGCGGGAACCACGAGCAGTACTTC
J: TRBJ2-7; D: .; V: TRBV12-3/TRBV12-4; size: .; CDR3: CASRSSASYEQYF; DNA: TGTGCCAGCAGGTCTAGCGCCTCCTACGAGCAGTACTTC
J: TRBJ2-3; D: .; V: TRBV2; size: .; CDR3: CASSLDRSTDTQYF; DNA: TGTGCCAGCAGCCTAGACAGATCCACAGATACGCAGTATTTT
J: TRBJ1-3; D: .; V: TRBV7-9; size: .; CDR3: CASRGRRDTIYF; DNA: TGTGCCAGCAGGGGACGTCGGGACACCATATATTTT
J: TRBJ2-1; D: .; V: TRBV7-7; size: .; CDR3: CASSLEAGNEQFF; DNA: TGTGCCAGCAGCTTAGAAGCCGGCAATGAGCAGTTCTTC
J: TRBJ1-1; D: .; V: TRBV6-5; size: .; CDR3: CAGGSREDTEAFF; DNA: TGTGCTGGGGGATCGCGTGAGGACACTGAAGCTTTCTTT
J: TRBJ2-5; D: .; V: TRBV30; size: .; CDR3: CAWSSTGLGETQYF; DNA: TGTGCCTGGAGTTCAACAGGGCTCGGGGAGACCCAGTACTTC
J: TRBJ1-1; D: .; V: TRBV4-3; size: once; CDR3: CASSQATAREAFF; DNA: TGCGCCAGCAGCCAAGCCACGGCCCGTGAAGCTTTCTTT
J: TRBJ2-5; D: TRBD2; V: TRBV29-1; size: .; CDR3: CSVDLASGAETQYF; DNA: TGCAGCGTTGACTTGGCTAGCGGGGCCGAGACCCAGTACTTC
J: TRBJ1-1; D: .; V: TRBV5-1; size: .; CDR3: CASSEEKNTEAFF; DNA: TGCGCCAGCAGCGAGGAGAAGAACACTGAAGCTTTCTTT
J: TRBJ1-6; D: .; V: TRBV7-9; size: .; CDR3: CASSQSRSPLHF; DNA: TGTGCCAGCAGTCAGTCCCGATCACCCCTCCACTTT
J: TRBJ2-1; D: TRBD2; V: TRBV7-9; size: .; CDR3: CASSLGAGAYNEQFF; DNA: TGTGCCAGCAGCTTAGGAGCGGGGGCATACAATGAGCAGTTCTTC
J: TRBJ2-7; D: .; V: TRBV3-1/TRBV3-2; size: once; CDR3: CASSQDTQTSYEQYF; DNA: TGTGCCAGCAGCCAAGATACCCAGACATCCTACGAGCAGTACTTC
J: TRBJ2-3; D: .; V: TRBV2; size: .; CDR3: CASRAGSSAGDTQYF; DNA: TGTGCCAGCAGGGCAGGGTCGAGCGCGGGCGATACGCAGTATTTT
J: TRBJ2-7; D: .; V: TRBV7-4; size: .; CDR3: CASSLTGPILWEDEQYF; DNA: TGTGCCAGCAGCTTAACCGGACCCATCTTGTGGGAGGACGAGCAGTACTTC
J: TRBJ1-5; D: .; V: TRBV4-3; size: .; CDR3: CASSQGYTQNQPQHF; DNA: TGCGCCAGCAGCCAAGGGTACACCCAAAATCAGCCCCAGCATTTT
J: TRBJ1-2; D: .; V: TRBV30; size: once; CDR3: CAWSVGYGYTF; DNA: TGTGCCTGGAGTGTAGGGTATGGCTACACCTTC
J: TRBJ2-3; D: .; V: TRBV5-6; size: .; CDR3: CASSLSLMGDTQYF; DNA: TGTGCCAGCAGCCTCTCTTTGATGGGGGATACGCAGTATTTT
J: TRBJ2-3; D: .; V: TRBV3-1/TRBV3-2; size: .; CDR3: CASSPSGDSSTDTQYF; DNA: TGTGCCAGCAGCCCTTCAGGTGACTCTAGCACAGATACGCAGTATTTT
J: TRBJ1-4; D: .; V: TRBV5-1; size: .; CDR3: CASSLGVYGNEKLFF; DNA: TGCGCCAGCAGCTTGGGTGTTTACGGGAATGAAAAACTGTTTTTT
J: TRBJ1-1; D: TRBD1; V: TRBV6-5; size: .; CDR3: CASTQPGGPEAFF; DNA: TGTGCCAGCACTCAACCAGGGGGGCCTGAAGCTTTCTTT
J: TRBJ1-4; D: .; V: TRBV10-3; size: .; CDR3: CASQRGTEPREKLFF; DNA: TGTGCCTCCCAGCGGGGAACAGAACCCAGGGAAAAACTGTTTTTT
J: TRBJ2-1; D: .; V: TRBV11-2; size: .; CDR3: CASSPGHSNGQFF; DNA: TGTGCCAGCAGCCCAGGACACTCAAATGGGCAGTTCTTC
J: TRBJ1-2; D: .; V: TRBV19; size: .; CDR3: CASTFDIFNYGYTF; DNA: TGTGCCAGTACCTTCGACATTTTCAACTATGGCTACACCTTC
J: TRBJ1-4; D: .; V: TRBV4-1; size: .; CDR3: CASSLRTTKATNEKLFF; DNA: TGCGCCAGCAGCCTCCGAACCACAAAGGCAACTAATGAAAAACTGTTTTTT
J: TRBJ1-4; D: TRBD1; V: TRBV24-1; size: .; CDR3: CATSGTGDGNEKLFF; DNA: TGTGCCACCAGTGGAACAGGGGATGGTAATGAAAAACTGTTTTTT
J: TRBJ1-3; D: TRBD1; V: TRBV4-1; size: .; CDR3: CASSQATGGRGNTIYF; DNA: TGCGCCAGCAGCCAAGCGACAGGGGGACGCGGAAACACCATATATTTT